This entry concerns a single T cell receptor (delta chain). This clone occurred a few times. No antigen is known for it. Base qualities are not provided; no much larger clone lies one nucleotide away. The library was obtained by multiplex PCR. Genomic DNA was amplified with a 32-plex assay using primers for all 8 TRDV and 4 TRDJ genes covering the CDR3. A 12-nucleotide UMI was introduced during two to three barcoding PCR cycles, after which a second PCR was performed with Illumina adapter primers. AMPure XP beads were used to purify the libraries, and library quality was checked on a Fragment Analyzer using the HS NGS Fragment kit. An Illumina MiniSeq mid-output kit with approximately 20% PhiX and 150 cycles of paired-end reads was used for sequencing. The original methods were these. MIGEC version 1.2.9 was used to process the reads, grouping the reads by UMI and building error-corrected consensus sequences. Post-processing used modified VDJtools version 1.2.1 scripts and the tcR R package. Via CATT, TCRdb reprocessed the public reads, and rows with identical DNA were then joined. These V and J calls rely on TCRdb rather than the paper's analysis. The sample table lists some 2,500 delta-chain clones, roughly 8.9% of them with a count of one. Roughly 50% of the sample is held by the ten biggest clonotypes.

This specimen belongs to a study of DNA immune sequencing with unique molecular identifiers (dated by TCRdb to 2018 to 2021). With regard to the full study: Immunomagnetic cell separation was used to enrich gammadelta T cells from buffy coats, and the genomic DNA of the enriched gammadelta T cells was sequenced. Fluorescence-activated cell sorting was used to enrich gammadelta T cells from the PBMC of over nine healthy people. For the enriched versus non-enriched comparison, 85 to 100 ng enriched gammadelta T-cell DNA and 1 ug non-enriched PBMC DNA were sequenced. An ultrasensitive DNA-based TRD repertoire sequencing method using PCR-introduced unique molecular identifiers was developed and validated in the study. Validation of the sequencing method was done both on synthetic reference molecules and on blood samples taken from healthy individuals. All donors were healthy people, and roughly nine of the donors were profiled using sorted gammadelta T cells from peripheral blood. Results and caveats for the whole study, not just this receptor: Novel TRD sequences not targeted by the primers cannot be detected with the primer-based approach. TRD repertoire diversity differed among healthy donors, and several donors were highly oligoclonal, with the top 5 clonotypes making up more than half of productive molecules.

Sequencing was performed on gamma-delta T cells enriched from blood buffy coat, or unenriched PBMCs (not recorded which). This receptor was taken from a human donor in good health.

The CDR3 has the sequence CACDTIVLGDTPADKLIF. The bases are TGTGCCTGTGACACCATAGTACTGGGGGATACGCCGGCCGATAAACTCATCTTT. This receptor chain uses TRDV2 and TRDJ1; TRDD3 lines up with 13 middle nucleotides. Relative to germline, V is missing 0 bases and J is missing 3 bases, with 9 bases of the junction outside any gene match. From the cysteine up to the phenylalanine, the CDR3 has a length of 18 residues. The kept DNA is CDR3 alone, 54 bases in frame from the first base. CDR1 and CDR2 are read off the germline V gene as GEAIGNYY and EKD.